This is a list of T cell receptor beta chains from one sample in a study of T cell responses to AZD1222 COVID-19 vaccine. Only in-frame clones appear in the TCRdb table, and some are missing; sequencing was by immunoSEQ multiplex PCR. The sample has more than 150,000 clones, about 87% seen once; the top ten hold 5% to 7.5%. The starting material was peripheral blood, obtained on day 0 of AZD1222 vaccination. The origin of the receptors is an adult in good health. Both conserved end residues are part of each CDR3. A D gene is named only where the DNA matches it firmly. Clone sizes are given selectively: once, few, many, or a class where the clone is expanded.

D	V	J	size	DNA	CDR3
NA	TRBV6-5	TRBJ2-3	NA	TGTGCCAGCAGCCCGGTCCCGCCCCCAGATACGCAGTATTTT	CASSPVPPPDTQYF
NA	TRBV29-1	TRBJ1-2	NA	TGCAGCGTAATTCAGGGTTATGGCTACACCTTC	CSVIQGYGYTF
NA	TRBV5-1	TRBJ2-1	NA	TGCGCCAGCAGCAGGACAGGGAGGGATGAGCAGTTCTTC	CASSRTGRDEQFF
TRBD2	TRBV4-3	TRBJ2-1	once	TGCGCCAGCAGCCAAGATCTTCAAGCGGGAGGGCGCAATGAGCAGTTCTTC	CASSQDLQAGGRNEQFF
NA	TRBV21-1	TRBJ2-5	once	TGTGCCAGCAGCCCGAGCGGTCAGGGCCAAGAGACCCAGTACTTC	CASSPSGQGQETQYF
TRBD2	TRBV19	TRBJ2-2	NA	TGTGCCAGTAGTGCCAGGACTAGCGGGGGCCTTCGGGGCACCGGGGAGCTGTTTTTT	CASSARTSGGLRGTGELFF
TRBD2	TRBV11-2	TRBJ2-7	NA	TGTGCCAGCAGCTCGACTAGCGGAGCACCCTACGAGCAGTACTTC	CASSSTSGAPYEQYF
TRBD1	TRBV28	TRBJ1-4	NA	TGTGCCAGCAGGCACCCGGGACAGGGACCCGAAAAACTGTTTTTT	CASRHPGQGPEKLFF
TRBD1	TRBV28	TRBJ1-5	NA	TGTGCCAGCAGCACCAGACAGGGGGCTTGGAATCAGCCCCAGCATTTT	CASSTRQGAWNQPQHF
NA	TRBV1	TRBJ1-5	NA	TGCACCAGCACCGGGGGCAATCAGCCCCAGCATTTT	CTSTGGNQPQHF
NA	TRBV24-1	TRBJ2-2	few	TGTGCCACCAGTGTACCCCCCGGGGAGCTGTTTTTT	CATSVPPGELFF
NA	TRBV7-4	TRBJ1-2	NA	TGTGCCAGCAAGCGACAGACAGATGGCTATGGCTACACCTTC	CASKRQTDGYGYTF
TRBD2	TRBV5-8	TRBJ2-3	NA	TGTGCCAGCAGCAAGGGACTAGTTACAGATACGCAGTATTTT	CASSKGLVTDTQYF
NA	TRBV12-5	TRBJ1-3	NA	TGTGCTAGTGGGACAGGCCCTGGAAACACCATATATTTT	CASGTGPGNTIYF
TRBD1	TRBV19	TRBJ2-5	NA	TGTGCCAGTAGTATAGGGGGACAGGGAATGGAAAAGACCCAGTACTTC	CASSIGGQGMEKTQYF
NA	TRBV6-1	TRBJ2-4	once	TGTGCCAGCAGTGACGCCTTGGTGCTAGCCAAAAACATTCAGTACTTC	CASSDALVLAKNIQYF
NA	TRBV6-5	TRBJ2-1	NA	TGTGCCAGCAGTCTCGGGGGGCTCTCCTACAATGAGCAGTTCTTC	CASSLGGLSYNEQFF
TRBD1	TRBV28	TRBJ2-1	NA	TGTGCCAGCAGTTTAGTCTCCGGGACAGGGGTTCGGATCAATGAGCAGTTCTTC	CASSLVSGTGVRINEQFF
NA	TRBV4-3	TRBJ2-5	NA	TGCGCCAGCAGCCAAGATGTGGGGGGCTCAGAGACCCAGTACTTC	CASSQDVGGSETQYF
TRBD2	TRBV27	TRBJ2-5	NA	TGTGCCAGCAGTCCGGCTAGCGGGAGTCAGGAGACCCAGTACTTC	CASSPASGSQETQYF
TRBD2	TRBV29-1	TRBJ2-5	NA	TGCAGCGTGGGGGTTAGCGGGAGTTCAGAGACCCAGTACTTC	CSVGVSGSSETQYF
NA	TRBV5-1	TRBJ2-2	NA	TGCGCCAGCAGCTTGGGAGACAGGAACACCGGGGAGCTGTTTTTT	CASSLGDRNTGELFF
TRBD1	TRBV10-3	TRBJ1-2	NA	TGTGCCATCAGCCCGGGACAGACTAAAAGGGGCTACACCTTC	CAISPGQTKRGYTF
TRBD1	TRBV13	TRBJ1-6	NA	TGTGCCAGCAGCCGACAGGGCTCCTATAATTCACCCCTCCACTTT	CASSRQGSYNSPLHF
NA	TRBV5-4	TRBJ2-7	once	TGTGCCAGCAGCTTGGCGAGCTCCTACGAGCAGTACTTC	CASSLASSYEQYF
NA	TRBV2	TRBJ1-4	once	TGTGCCAGCAGTGATTCAAAATATGGGGATCGCGAAAAACTGTTTTTT	CASSDSKYGDREKLFF
NA	TRBV19	TRBJ2-1	NA	TGTGCCAGTAGCATGGACTCGGCCTACAATGAGCAGTTCTTC	CASSMDSAYNEQFF
NA	TRBV19	TRBJ2-3	NA	TGTGCCAGTAGCTCGAATATAGGAAATACGCAGTATTTT	CASSSNIGNTQYF
NA	TRBV5-6	TRBJ2-1	NA	TGTGCCAGCAGCTTGGACTGGGACTACAATGAGCAGTTCTTC	CASSLDWDYNEQFF
TRBD1	TRBV25-1	TRBJ2-1	NA	TGTGCCAGCAGTGCGCGCCGGACAGGGGAGCATGAGCAGTTCTTC	CASSARRTGEHEQFF
TRBD2	TRBV7-2	TRBJ2-2	NA	TGTGCCAGCAGGGGGACTAGCGACACCGGGGAGCTGTTTTTT	CASRGTSDTGELFF
NA	TRBV24-1	TRBJ1-2	NA	TGTGCCACCTCGCATCCCGACTATGGCTACACCTTC	CATSHPDYGYTF
NA	TRBV5-1	TRBJ1-6	NA	TGCGCCAGCAGCTTGCAGGGGCCGGGTGCGCTAAATTCACCCCTCCACTTT	CASSLQGPGALNSPLHF
NA	TRBV28	TRBJ1-1	NA	TGTGCCAGCCTCGGGTCGATAAACACTGAAGCTTTCTTT	CASLGSINTEAFF
NA	TRBV28	TRBJ2-6	NA	TGTGCCAGCAGTTTAAGGCTTGGCAGGGGAGGCTCTGGGGCCAACGTCCTGACTTTC	CASSLRLGRGGSGANVLTF
TRBD1	TRBV6-5	TRBJ2-7	NA	TGTGCCAGCTCCCGAACGACAGGGGTTGGCTACGAGCAGTACTTC	CASSRTTGVGYEQYF
NA	TRBV2	TRBJ1-2	NA	TGTGCCAGCAACCAGTGGGGCGAGTATGGCTACACCTTC	CASNQWGEYGYTF
TRBD1	TRBV18	TRBJ2-7	NA	TGTGCCAGCTCACAAAGGACAGGCTACGAGGAGCAGTACTTC	CASSQRTGYEEQYF
NA	TRBV18	TRBJ1-4	NA	TGTGCCAGCTCACCCAGAGCAACTAATGAAAAACTGTTTTTT	CASSPRATNEKLFF
NA	TRBV29-1	TRBJ1-2	NA	TGCAGCGTTGGCGGGGGGGTCTATGGCTACACCTTC	CSVGGGVYGYTF
NA	TRBV28	TRBJ2-5	NA	TGTGCCAGCAGTCCTGGGAGGCAGACCCAGTACTTC	CASSPGRQTQYF
NA	TRBV19	TRBJ2-7	once	TGTGCCAGTAGTTCTGGACTGAGCGAGCAGTACTTC	CASSSGLSEQYF
NA	TRBV19	TRBJ2-1	NA	TGTGCCAGCTCATTAGAAGTGAGGCTCAATGAGCAGTTCTTC	CASSLEVRLNEQFF